Below, 32 T cell receptor beta chains from the same sample are listed, as sequenced in a study of blood T cell repertoires in COVID-19. The repertoire was sequenced with immunoSEQ multiplex PCR; TCRdb's copy has only in-frame clones and lacks some. The sample contains roughly 410,000 clones, 87% of which appear only once. Sequencing was performed on peripheral blood. These receptors were obtained from a woman aged 55-70 years with COVID-19, enrolled during active disease.

J is TRBJ2-1 and V is TRBV27, with D perhaps matching TRBD1 (7 bases). The germline CDR1 and CDR2 sequences are MNHEY and SMNVEV (reference sequence). Deletions cut 1 base from V and 4 bases from J, with 14 bases between. This CDR3 region has 16 residues. The DNA for the CDR3 is TGTGCCAGCAGTTTATTAGGGCAGGGGGGTTACAATGAGCAGTTCTTC. It codes for CASSLLGQGGYNEQFF.

On this clone itself: Other nucleotide sequences from this sample produce the same CDR3. The rearrangement joins TRBV6-5 to TRBJ2-7; D is uncertain. This CDR3 region has 11 residues. Germline values: CDR1 MNHEY, CDR2 SVGAGI. Trimming shortened V by 6 bases and J by 3 bases, and 6 bases separated the two germline ends. CDR3 DNA: TGTGCCAGCAGCCTATACTACGAGCAGTACTTC. It codes for CASSLYYEQYF.

This chain links TRBV3-1 (or the pseudogene TRBV3-2) with TRBJ2-1; the D gene is possibly TRBD2 (7 bases). This CDR3 comprises 16 residues. V lost 0 bases to trimming and J lost 5 bases, with 14 bases between them. CDR1 is LGHDT and CDR2 is YNNKEL in the germline V gene (reference sequence). The CDR3 coding sequence is TGTGCCAGCAGCCAAGATCTGAGGGGGGGGAACAATGAGCAGTTCTTC. It encodes CASSQDLRGGNNEQFF.

V and J are TRBV6-1 and TRBJ1-5; D not certain. Deletions cut 1 base from V and 0 bases from J, with 7 bases between. The germline V gene encodes CDR1 MNHNS and CDR2 SASEGT. The CDR3 has 15 residues. CDR3 bases: TGTGCCAGCAGTGAAGGCCGACTTAGCAATCAGCCCCAGCATTTT. Amino acids: CASSEGRLSNQPQHF.

In its sample, this clone was seen a few times. The rearrangement links TRBV6-1 to TRBJ2-1; D is perhaps TRBD1 (5 bases). Trimming shortened V by 2 bases and J by 7 bases, and 12 bases separated the two germline ends. Germline CDR1 MNHNS, CDR2 SASEGT. The CDR3 spans 14 residues. CDR3 nucleotide sequence: TGTGCCAGCAGTGAAAGGCGGACACAAAATGAGCAGTTCTTC. Amino acids: CASSERRTQNEQFF.

This chain joins TRBV6-1 and TRBJ1-4; 7 bases map to TRBD1. J lost 3 bases, V lost 2 bases, and 3 bases had no gene match. CDR1 and CDR2 (germline): MNHNS, SASEGT. CDR3 length: 15 amino acids. DNA for the CDR3: TGTGCCAGCAGTGAATCCAGGGGGGCTAATGAAAAACTGTTTTTT. This gives the protein CASSESRGANEKLFF.

The chain is built from TRBV7-9 and TRBJ2-5; 10 nucleotides line up with TRBD1. Per germline, CDR1 SEHNR and CDR2 FQNEAQ (reference sequence). V lost 4 bases to trimming and J lost 4 bases; unmatched junction nucleotides: 6. The CDR3 runs 15 residues. The DNA for the CDR3 is TGTGCCAGCAGCTCGTATCGGGACAGGGGAGAGACCCAGTACTTC. This sequence encodes CASSSYRDRGETQYF. The full variable domain, in which reference TRBV7-9 and TRBJ2-5 provide the parts outside the CDR3, is DTGVSQNPRHKITKRGQNVTFRCDPISEHNRLYWYRQTLGQGPEFLTYFQNEAQLEKSRLLSDRFSAERPKGSFSTLEIQRTEQGDSAMYLCASSSYRDRGETQYFGPGTRLLVL.

CDR3 loop: CASSVATGTGANVLTF. CDR3 sequence (DNA): TGTGCCAGCAGCGTAGCTACAGGGACCGGGGCCAACGTCCTGACTTTC. The V and J genes are TRBV9 and TRBJ2-6, with D maybe TRBD1 (6 bases). Trimming took off 0 bases at V and 4 bases at J, with 11 bases between the two ends. CDR3 length: 16 amino acids. Germline CDR1 reads SGDLS; CDR2 reads YYNGEE.

The J gene is TRBJ1-1, the V gene TRBV19, with TRBD1 matching 7 bases. The CDR3 runs to 15 residues. Germline trimming cut 6 bases from V and 4 bases from J; bases unmatched to any gene: 11. Germline V gives CDR1 LNHDA, CDR2 SQIVND (reference sequence). The CDR3 is CASRGGQTGFTEAFF. The CDR3 DNA follows: TGTGCCAGTAGAGGGGGACAGACTGGGTTCACTGAAGCTTTCTTT.

As regards this clone: One junction end disagrees with the germline gene, perhaps due to a read error. The sample carries other DNA sequences with the same CDR3. This sequence joins TRBV5-1 and TRBJ2-5; D possibly corresponds to TRBD1 (6 bases). From germline, CDR1 is SGHRS and CDR2 YFSETQ. The length of the CDR3 is 14 residues. CDR3 nucleotides: TGCGCCAGTAGCTTAGGGGAAGGGGGAGAGACCCAGTACTTC. This sequence encodes CASSLGEGGETQYF.

The chain couples TRBV5-8 to TRBJ1-2, with D unclear. CDR3 size: 12 residues. With 1 base removed from V and 6 bases from J, the gap between germline ends came to 7 bases. The germline V gene encodes CDR1 SGHTS and CDR2 YDEGEE. The CDR3 sequence: CASSLIGDGYTF. The CDR3, as DNA: TGTGCCAGCAGCTTGATCGGGGATGGCTACACCTTC.

The chain couples TRBV2 to TRBJ2-3, with TRBD1 as a possible D gene (5 bases). Trimming cost V 6 bases and J 2 bases, with 15 bases left between them. Germline V gene sequence: CDR1 SNHLY, CDR2 FYNNEI. The length of the CDR3 is 15 residues. Here the CDR3 reads CASSPTGTVTDTQYF. CDR3 nucleotides: TGTGCCAGCAGCCCAACAGGAACGGTCACAGATACGCAGTATTTT.

The J gene is TRBJ2-3, the V gene TRBV19; D perhaps matches TRBD1 (6 bases). V was shortened by 4 bases and J by 2 bases, with 16 bases between the two germline ends. Per the germline V gene, CDR1 is LNHDA and CDR2 is SQIVND (reference sequence). There are 16 residues in the CDR3. The CDR3 nucleotides read TGTGCCAGTAGTACCGCCGGACAGTTCCTCACAGATACGCAGTATTTT. Its translation: CASSTAGQFLTDTQYF.

The rearrangement links TRBV12-3 or TRBV12-4 to TRBJ2-7; D possibly corresponds to TRBD2 (7 bases). The V end lost 3 bases, the J end lost 3 bases, and 9 bases lay between the germline ends. CDR3 length equals 13 residues. DNA for the CDR3: TGTGCCAGCAGTTTGGGAGGGGGCTACGAGCAGTACTTC. Its translation: CASSLGGGYEQYF.

V usage is TRBV3-1 (or the pseudogene TRBV3-2) and J usage is TRBJ2-7, with D perhaps matching TRBD2 (6 bases). V was clipped by 4 bases and J by 7 bases, with 14 bases between them. Germline CDR1 reads LGHDT; CDR2 reads YNNKEL (reference sequence). This CDR3 spans 13 amino acids. The CDR3 DNA follows: TGTGCCAGCAGCCCCTGGGGACGGGAGGAGCAGTACTTC. It encodes CASSPWGREEQYF.

The chain employs TRBV2 and TRBJ2-7; D gene uncertain. CDR1 is SNHLY, CDR2 FYNNEI, per germline. This CDR3 comprises 13 residues. V was clipped by 4 bases and J by 5 bases, with 12 bases between them. Here the CDR3 reads CASSVGLNHEQYF. The CDR3 DNA sequence: TGTGCCAGCAGTGTGGGCCTTAACCACGAGCAGTACTTC.

The rearrangement links TRBV5-4 to TRBJ1-3; TRBD1 matches 8 bases. The CDR3 is 16 amino acids. Per the germline V gene, CDR1 is SGHNT and CDR2 is YYREEE (reference sequence). J gave up 0 bases and V 4 bases, and 6 bases lay outside the gene matches. CDR3 sequence (DNA): TGTGCCAGCAGCCTAGGACAGGGAAGCTCTGGAAACACCATATATTTT. Its protein is CASSLGQGSSGNTIYF.

The rearrangement uses TRBV5-4 and TRBJ2-3; 11 bases align to TRBD2. CDR1 is SGHNT, CDR2 YYREEE, per germline (reference sequence). This CDR3 has 16 residues. After removal of 0 bases from V and 5 bases from J, the junction contained 5 bases not matched to a gene. CDR3 in amino acids: CASSLGLAGRGDTQYF. The DNA of the CDR3 is TGTGCCAGCAGCTTGGGACTAGCGGGGCGAGGAGATACGCAGTATTTT. Using reference TRBV5-4 and TRBJ2-3 for the parts outside the CDR3, the full variable domain is ETGVTQSPTHLIKTRGQQVTLRCSSQSGHNTVSWYQQALGQGPQFIFQYYREEENGRGNFPPRFSGLQFPNYSSELNVNALELDDSALYLCASSLGLAGRGDTQYFGPGTRLTVL.

The chain employs TRBV7-9 and TRBJ2-7, with D tentatively TRBD2 (5 bases). The CDR3 consists of 14 residues. CDR1 is SEHNR and CDR2 is FQNEAQ in the germline V gene (reference sequence). V lost 1 base and J lost 5, with 12 bases in between. This CDR3 is CASSLVSGYNEQYF. As DNA, the CDR3 is TGTGCCAGCAGCTTAGTTTCGGGGTACAACGAGCAGTACTTC.

The CDR3 region is CASSRQRQVGNEQFF. The CDR3 DNA sequence: TGTGCCAGCTCACGCCAAAGACAGGTGGGGAATGAGCAGTTCTTC. The rearrangement uses TRBV18 and TRBJ2-1; a possible D gene is TRBD1 (6 bases). This CDR3 is 15 amino acids long. Trimming cost V 4 bases and J 7 bases, with 17 bases left between them. From germline, CDR1 is KGHSH and CDR2 LQKENI.

This clone was observed a single time. V and J are TRBV5-4 and TRBJ1-6; D ambiguous. V dropped 0 bases and J dropped 7 bases, with 14 bases sitting between them. Germline V gene lookup returns CDR1 SGHNT and CDR2 YYREEE (reference sequence). This CDR3 spans 16 amino acids. CDR3 in DNA: TGTGCCAGCAGCTTGGCACAGCCCGCGACGAATTCACCCCTCCACTTT. The encoded protein is CASSLAQPATNSPLHF.

The chain recombines TRBV15 with TRBJ1-1; the D gene is possibly TRBD1 (6 bases). V was cut by 0 bases and J by 6 bases, with 11 bases left in between. The CDR3 is 14 residues long. Germline CDR1 and CDR2: LNHNV and YYDKDF (reference sequence). The CDR3 is CATSREGQLAEAFF. CDR3 DNA: TGTGCCACCAGCAGAGAAGGACAGCTAGCTGAAGCTTTCTTT.

V and J are TRBV6-5 and TRBJ1-2, with 8 positions matching TRBD1. The germline gives CDR1 MNHEY, CDR2 SVGAGI. After removal of 5 bases from V and 4 bases from J, the junction contained 9 bases not matched to a gene. This CDR3 comprises 15 residues. CDR3 in amino acids: CASSQTSGQVYGYTF. The CDR3 DNA is TGTGCCAGCAGTCAAACCTCGGGACAGGTCTATGGCTACACCTTC.

J is TRBJ2-1 and V is TRBV28; 10 bases match TRBD1. Germline V CDR1 and CDR2: MDHEN, SYDVKM. The trim removed 5 bases at V and 4 bases at J, leaving 5 bases unmatched. CDR3 length: 15 residues. The CDR3 protein is CASSPRQGAYNEQFF. CDR3 nucleotide sequence: TGTGCCAGCAGTCCCAGACAGGGGGCGTACAATGAGCAGTTCTTC.

A remark on this clone: The junction differs from germline at one of its ends, possibly a read error. V and J are TRBV7-7 and TRBJ2-1; tentative D call: TRBD2 (5 bases). The CDR3 has 15 amino acids. Germline V gene sequence: CDR1 SSHAT, CDR2 FNYEAQ (reference sequence). CDR3 in DNA: TGTGCTAGCAGCTTAAGCGGAAGCTCCTACAATGAGCAGTTCTTC. It yields the protein CASSLSGSSYNEQFF.

The rearrangement links TRBV5-6 to TRBJ1-5; a possible D gene is TRBD1 (5 bases). The CDR3 consists of 15 residues. Trimming took 0 bases from V and 2 from J, leaving 9 bases between them. Per germline, CDR1 SGHDT and CDR2 YYEEEE. DNA for the CDR3: TGTGCCAGCAGCTTGGGCTGGGGCGGCAATCAGCCCCAGCATTTT. This codes for CASSLGWGGNQPQHF.

DNA of the CDR3: TGTGCCAGTAGTGGGACAGCTCATCAGCCCCAGCATTTT. This sequence encodes CASSGTAHQPQHF. The gene calls are TRBV19 and TRBJ1-5; TRBD1 matches 7 bases. From germline, CDR1 is LNHDA and CDR2 SQIVND (reference sequence). V lost 5 bases and J lost 5; bases outside the gene matches: 3. The CDR3 sequence is 13 residues long.

V and J are TRBV5-1 and TRBJ1-3; 11 nucleotides line up with TRBD1. From germline, CDR1 is SGHRS and CDR2 YFSETQ. The CDR3 runs 16 residues. V shed 4 bases, J shed 3 bases, and the junction held 6 bases outside the gene matches. CDR3 region: CASSPGQGASGNTIYF. CDR3 nucleotides: TGCGCCAGCAGCCCAGGACAGGGGGCAAGTGGAAACACCATATATTTT.

This clone was recorded only once. V is TRBV12-3 or TRBV12-4 and J is TRBJ1-2; unclear D gene. The CDR3 is 12 residues long. V shed 10 bases and J shed 1 base, with 10 bases lying between them. CDR3 in amino acids: CATTGSNYGYTF. The CDR3 DNA reads TGTGCCACCACCGGGAGTAACTATGGCTACACCTTC.

The chain recombines TRBV7-2 with TRBJ2-1, with 10 bases identical to TRBD2. Trimming removed 5 bases from V and 3 bases from J; junction bases left unmatched: 16. CDR1 is SGHTA and CDR2 is FQGNSA in the germline V gene. There are 19 residues in the CDR3. CDR3 nucleotides: TGTGCCAGCAGCACACACCAGACCTCCACTAGCGGGGTCTACAATGAGCAGTTCTTC. This gives the protein CASSTHQTSTSGVYNEQFF.

The V call is TRBV7-9, the J call TRBJ1-3; 7 bases line up with TRBD1. After removal of 2 bases from V and 4 bases from J, the junction contained 5 bases not matched to a gene. This CDR3 comprises 15 residues. Germline CDR1 is SEHNR and CDR2 is FQNEAQ (reference sequence). CDR3 residues: CASSLRGTEGNTIYF. In nucleotides, the CDR3 is TGTGCCAGCAGCTTACGCGGGACAGAAGGAAACACCATATATTTT.

This clone was seen only a few times. The same CDR3 also results from other DNA sequences found in this sample. The chain couples TRBV11-2 to TRBJ2-2; TRBD2 matches at 11 bases. V lost 2 bases to trimming and J lost 4 bases; unmatched junction nucleotides: 0. The CDR3 sequence is 15 residues long. The germline V gene encodes CDR1 SGHAT and CDR2 FQNNGV. CDR3 in amino acids: CASSLTSGGTGELFF. The CDR3 bases are TGTGCCAGCAGCTTAACTAGCGGGGGCACCGGGGAGCTGTTTTTT. The entire variable domain, with the rest obtained from reference TRBV11-2 and TRBJ2-2, is as follows: EAGVAQSPRYKIIEKRQSVAFWCNPISGHATLYWYQQILGQGPKLLIQFQNNGVVDDSQLPKDRFSAERLKGVDSTLKIQPAKLEDSAVYLCASSLTSGGTGELFFGEGSRLTVL.